This TCR beta chain comes out of a study of T cell changes during pregnancy in multiple sclerosis. CDR1 ENHRY and CDR2 SYGVKD come from the germline V gene. The V segment lost 2 bases and the J segment 4 bases; nucleotides outside the gene matches: 4. The CDR3 is 14 amino acids. TCRdb keeps only in-frame clones here, not all; method: immunoSEQ multiplex PCR. Here the sample spans 85,000 to 100,000 clones, approximately 92% being singletons. The specimen was peripheral blood, collected in the first trimester of pregnancy. The J gene is TRBJ1-1, the V gene TRBV10-3; TRBD1 agrees at 7 bases. The clonotype was recovered from a female donor with multiple sclerosis, enrolled in a pregnancy study. The CDR3 loop reads CAISERTGATEAFF. DNA of the CDR3: TGTGCCATCAGTGAGCGAACAGGGGCCACTGAAGCTTTCTTT.